The source of this TCR beta chain is a study of regulatory T cells in long-lasting Graves disease. For the study at large: To qualify as persistent, Graves' disease required over 5 years of antithyroid drugs with positive TSH receptor antibodies.

The time point denotes: persistent/refractory GD, antithyroid drugs over 5 years with positive TRAb. Construction of the TCR library relied on RNA isolated from PBMCs. Construction of TCR beta libraries relied on iRepertoire HTBI primers and on Arm-PCR targeting CDR3 regions. MiXCR was run by TCRdb on the multiplex PCR reads, yielding one entry per CDR3 protein. Of under 450,000 distinct CDR3 sequences detected, around 22% appear once; the ten largest clones hold around 24%. V shed 5 bases, J shed 10 bases, and the junction held 21 bases outside the gene matches. Germline V gives CDR1 LNHNV, CDR2 YYDKDF (reference sequence). The CDR3 runs 17 residues. At least ten counts were recorded for this clonotype.

This rearrangement joins TRBV15 to TRBJ1-1; TRBD1 matches 8 bases. The receptor comes from a female donor with Graves disease. The sequencing used peripheral blood mononuclear cells (PBMCs), collected when the disease was refractory, from a patient treated with antithyroid drugs. The CDR3 DNA sequence: TGTGCCACCAGCGTGACCGGGACAGGCCTAGCTTCTGTCGGAGCTTTCTTT. It codes for CATSVTGTGLASVGAFF.